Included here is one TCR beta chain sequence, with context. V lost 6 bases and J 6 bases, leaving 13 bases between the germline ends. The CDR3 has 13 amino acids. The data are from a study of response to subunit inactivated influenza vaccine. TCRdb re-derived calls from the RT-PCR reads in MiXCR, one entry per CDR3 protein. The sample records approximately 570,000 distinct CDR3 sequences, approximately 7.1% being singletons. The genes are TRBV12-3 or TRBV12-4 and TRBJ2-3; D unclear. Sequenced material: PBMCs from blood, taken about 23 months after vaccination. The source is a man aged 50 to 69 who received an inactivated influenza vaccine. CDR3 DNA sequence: TGTGCCAGCAGGCCCCTAGATTCGGATACGCAGTATTTT. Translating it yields CASRPLDSDTQYF.